The next 10 T cell receptor beta chains were all read from a single sample in a study of OX40 agonist ivuxolimab in advanced cancers. Clones were read by immunoSEQ multiplex PCR, and TCRdb kept only the in-frame ones, dropping some. This sample has around 76,000 clones; 70% to 90% occur once, and the top ten carry about 9%. Specimen: CD4+ or CD8+ T cells sorted from blood, collected in a trial of the OX40 agonist ivuxolimab. Receptors originate from an adult with an advanced solid tumor such as melanoma, head and neck, liver or kidney cancer.

This chain connects TRBV19 to TRBJ2-1; D may match TRBD1 or TRBD2 (6 bases each). The CDR3 has 16 residues. CDR1 is LNHDA, CDR2 SQIVND, per germline (reference sequence). Trimming cost V 8 bases and J 2 bases, with 19 bases left between them. The CDR3 DNA reads TGTGCCAGTGGGGGGCCCGGCCTAACCACCTACAATGAGCAGTTCTTC. Protein product: CASGGPGLTTYNEQFF.

V is TRBV28 and J is TRBJ1-6, with D maybe TRBD1 (5 bases). Germline loops: CDR1 MDHEN, CDR2 SYDVKM. Trimming removed 3 bases at V and 14 bases at J, with 17 bases between. The CDR3 is made up of 14 amino acids. The DNA of the CDR3 is TGTGCCAGCAGTTTGGGGCAGCCGATTCGGGCCCTCCACTTT. Translated: CASSLGQPIRALHF.

This rearrangement joins TRBV28 to TRBJ1-2; D possibly corresponds to TRBD1 (6 bases). V lost 8 bases to trimming and J lost 4 bases, with 14 bases between them. This CDR3 contains 13 residues. Germline CDR1 is MDHEN and CDR2 is SYDVKM. The CDR3 reads CASGTGGSYGYTF. CDR3 in DNA: TGTGCCAGCGGGACGGGGGGCTCCTATGGCTACACCTTC.

The CDR3 is CASSIQGTSGNTIYF. The CDR3 coding sequence is TGTGCCAGCAGTATCCAGGGGACCTCTGGAAACACCATATATTTT. The chain employs TRBV2 and TRBJ1-3; TRBD1 might be the D (6 bases). The length of the CDR3 is 15 residues. Germline V lookup: CDR1 SNHLY, CDR2 FYNNEI. The V gene lost 5 bases and the J gene lost 0 bases, with 11 bases spanning the gap. The full variable domain, its missing parts supplied by reference TRBV2 and TRBJ1-3, is EPEVTQTPSHQVTQMGQEVILRCVPISNHLYFYWYRQILGQKVEFLVSFYNNEISEKSEIFDDQFSVERPDGSNFTLKIRSTKLEDSAMYFCASSIQGTSGNTIYFGEGSWLTVV.

V gene TRBV7-9 combines with J gene TRBJ2-5; D call uncertain. The ends were cut back, 5 bases at V and 5 bases at J, with 6 bases in the middle. The CDR3 is 11 residues long. Germline CDR1 reads SEHNR; CDR2 reads FQNEAQ (reference sequence). The DNA for the CDR3 is TGTGCCAGCAGCATAGAGGAGACCCAGTACTTC. Translating gives CASSIEETQYF. The variable domain in full, with the rest retrieved from reference TRBV7-9 and TRBJ2-5, is DTGVSQNPRHKITKRGQNVTFRCDPISEHNRLYWYRQTLGQGPEFLTYFQNEAQLEKSRLLSDRFSAERPKGSFSTLEIQRTEQGDSAMYLCASSIEETQYFGPGTRLLVL.

The chain recombines TRBV27 with TRBJ1-5; D uncertain. The CDR3 spans 14 residues. Germline-derived CDR1 and CDR2 are MNHEY and SMNVEV (reference sequence). V was pared by 5 bases and J by 10 bases, with 18 bases between. For the CDR3, the DNA is TGTGCCAGCAGTACTGGGCAGCACCGGCAACCCCAGCATTTT. Amino acids: CASSTGQHRQPQHF.

The V gene is TRBV5-1, the J gene TRBJ2-7; weak D call: TRBD2 (5 bases). The length of the CDR3 is 14 residues. V was shortened by 6 bases and J by 3 bases, with 16 bases between the two germline ends. CDR1 is SGHRS and CDR2 is YFSETQ in the germline V gene. The DNA of the CDR3 is TGCGCCAGCACTCTAACAATAGGAGGCTACGAGCAGTACTTC. Translating it yields CASTLTIGGYEQYF.

The gene calls are TRBV18 and TRBJ1-5; D is undetermined. The germline CDR1 and CDR2 sequences are KGHSH and LQKENI. V was trimmed by 3 bases and J by 2 bases, leaving 8 bases between them. The CDR3 has 14 residues. The CDR3 DNA reads TGTGCCAGCTCACCTCAAGAAGGCAATCAGCCCCAGCATTTT. This translates into CASSPQEGNQPQHF.

The gene calls are TRBV11-1 and TRBJ1-1; D is unresolved. V was trimmed by 0 bases and J by 1 base, leaving 6 bases between them. The CDR3 spans 14 residues. CDR1 SGHAT and CDR2 FQDESV come from the germline V gene (reference sequence). The CDR3 loop is CASSLAPANTEAFF. The CDR3 nucleotides read TGTGCCAGCAGCTTAGCGCCAGCGAACACTGAAGCTTTCTTT.

The CDR3 loop is CASSFLRGVPSYTF. The CDR3 DNA sequence: TGTGCCAGCAGTTTTTTACGTGGGGTACCCAGCTACACCTTC. The chain links TRBV28 to TRBJ1-2; D gene unclear. Trimming removed 3 bases at V and 9 bases at J, with 17 bases between. Germline-derived CDR1 and CDR2 are MDHEN and SYDVKM. The CDR3 contains 14 residues.